This TCR beta chain was recorded in a study of blood T cells in healthy people across ages. General study points: Without sorted subsets, naive and antigen-experienced compartments could not be conclusively compared. It was not known whether donors were CMV positive (a possible confounder of expanded clonotype changes).

The extraction recovered at least 6 micrograms of total RNA per sample. A note on this clonotype: Its target is not known.

Together with a sample-barcoded 5' primer, a J-beta primer mix was included in a second PCR lasting roughly 6 to 12 cycles. MiXCR was run by TCRdb on the 5' RACE reads, yielding one entry per CDR3 protein. The table records 650,000 to 900,000 distinct CDR3 sequences, 62% of them present only once. CDR1 is SGHRS, CDR2 YFSETQ, per germline. This CDR3 is 15 amino acids long. Unmatched junction bases numbered 9, after V lost 3 bases and J lost 11 bases. The sequenced material came from blood. The receptor's source is a man aged 30 to 39 in good health. The chain has TRBV5-1 and TRBJ2-5; 14 positions match TRBD2. The CDR3 nucleotides are TGCGCCAGCAGCTCCCAGACTAGCGGGGGGGATCGGCAGTACTTC. Encoded protein: CASSSQTSGGDRQYF.